Each of the 14 T cell receptor beta chains below was sequenced from the same sample in a study of T cell responses to AZD1222 COVID-19 vaccine. Profiling relied on immunoSEQ multiplex PCR, and the TCRdb table lists in-frame clones only, not all of them. This sample has 150,000 to 200,000 clones, with 91% found just once. The sequencing here drew on peripheral blood, taken 28 days after the second AZD1222 dose. These TCRs come from an adult who received the AZD1222 COVID-19 vaccine.

The V gene is TRBV6-5, the J gene TRBJ2-7; 9 bases are shared with TRBD1. V trimming: 8 bases; J trimming: 7 bases; junction bases outside the gene matches: 9. From germline, CDR1 is MNHEY and CDR2 SVGAGI. The CDR3 covers 13 residues. The CDR3 region is CASDPGQGREQYF. The CDR3 DNA is TGTGCCAGCGATCCGGGACAGGGTAGGGAGCAGTACTTC.

This chain uses TRBV5-4 with TRBJ2-3, with TRBD1 matching over 7 bases. CDR1 and CDR2 from the germline V gene are SGHNT and YYREEE (reference sequence). Trimming took 2 bases from V and 2 from J; bases not matched to a gene: 8. The CDR3 totals 16 residues. The CDR3 region is CASSLGQALTTDTQYF. DNA of the CDR3: TGTGCCAGCAGCTTAGGACAGGCCTTAACCACAGATACGCAGTATTTT.

The chain combines TRBV4-1 with TRBJ1-4; TRBD1 might be the D (5 bases). The V end lost 5 bases, the J end lost 0 bases, and 25 bases lay between the germline ends. The CDR3 length is 20 residues. Germline CDR1 MGHRA, CDR2 YSYEKL. CDR3 sequence (DNA): TGCGCCAGCAGCTTAAGACAGTGGGCGCCTTCTAGAACAACTAATGAAAAACTGTTTTTT. This gives the protein CASSLRQWAPSRTTNEKLFF.

The chain employs TRBV7-2 and TRBJ2-3; TRBD2 might be the D (6 bases). Germline assignment: CDR1 SGHTA and CDR2 FQGNSA. The germline V and J ends were trimmed by 0 bases and 2 bases, with 9 bases remaining between them. The CDR3 extends over 15 amino acids. CDR3 residues: CASSLARGITDTQYF. The CDR3 nucleotides are TGTGCCAGCAGCTTAGCACGGGGGATCACAGATACGCAGTATTTT.

The rearrangement uses TRBV19 and TRBJ1-5, with D possibly TRBD1 on 6 matching bases. Trimming removed 5 bases from V and 7 bases from J, with 12 bases in between. Germline V gene lookup returns CDR1 LNHDA and CDR2 SQIVND (reference sequence). The CDR3 contains 13 residues. This chain's CDR3 is CASSLDRLQPQHF. In nucleotides, the CDR3 is TGTGCCAGTAGTCTCGACAGGCTCCAGCCCCAGCATTTT.

This chain joins TRBV10-3 and TRBJ2-7, with TRBD2 matching over 12 bases. V gave up 6 bases and J gave up 1 base; unmatched junction bases: 13. The CDR3 runs 18 residues. Germline V gives CDR1 ENHRY, CDR2 SYGVKD. DNA for the CDR3: TGTGCCATCAGCCTGGTATTCTCCGGGACTAGCGGGTCCTACGAGCAGTACTTC. It translates to CAISLVFSGTSGSYEQYF.

For this clone: Other DNA sequences in this sample translate to the same CDR3. The chain employs TRBV18 and TRBJ1-1; D remains ambiguous. The CDR3 consists of 13 residues. V was clipped by 5 bases and J by 1 base, with 8 bases between them. CDR1 KGHSH and CDR2 LQKENI come from the germline V gene. The DNA for the CDR3 is TGTGCCAGCTCAGGTCAGGCGAACACTGAAGCTTTCTTT. It encodes CASSGQANTEAFF.

The chain uses TRBV7-8 and TRBJ2-5; 8 bases map to TRBD2. Germline lookup yields CDR1 SGHVS and CDR2 FQNEAQ. J gave up 3 bases and V 2 bases, and 8 bases lay outside the gene matches. This CDR3 has 16 residues. CDR3 in amino acids: CASSLPPGTREETQYF. CDR3 nucleotide sequence: TGTGCCAGCAGCTTACCCCCCGGGACTAGAGAAGAGACCCAGTACTTC.

The chain has TRBV5-5 and TRBJ1-1, with 8 bases fitting TRBD1. Germline lookup yields CDR1 SGHKS and CDR2 YYEKEE (reference sequence). The CDR3 totals 14 residues. With 4 bases clipped from V and 1 base from J, the junction kept 3 bases outside the gene matches. CDR3 nucleotides: TGTGCCAGCAGCGGGACAGGATGGAACACTGAAGCTTTCTTT. Amino acid sequence: CASSGTGWNTEAFF.

CDR3 nucleotide sequence: TGTGCCAGCAGCTTAGTCCGGGGGGGCACAGATACGCAGTATTTT. Translation gives CASSLVRGGTDTQYF. The chain couples TRBV7-9 to TRBJ2-3, with 7 bases fitting TRBD2. The germline gives CDR1 SEHNR, CDR2 FQNEAQ (reference sequence). Losses at the gene ends were 1 base for V and 1 base for J; bases not matched to a gene: 2. CDR3 length equals 15 residues.

This clone has a single count. The chain couples TRBV27 to TRBJ2-7; D unresolved. Germline V CDR1 and CDR2: MNHEY, SMNVEV (reference sequence). V was shortened by 0 bases and J by 6 bases, with 15 bases between the two germline ends. The CDR3 contains 15 residues. The CDR3 spells CASSLSGFLSFEQYF. The CDR3 DNA sequence: TGTGCCAGCAGTTTATCCGGTTTCCTCAGCTTCGAGCAGTACTTC.

The rearrangement uses TRBV28 and TRBJ1-2; D call uncertain. Germline V gene sequence: CDR1 MDHEN, CDR2 SYDVKM. V dropped 2 bases and J dropped 3 bases, with 13 bases sitting between them. The CDR3 runs 15 residues. The CDR3 spells CASSLPRPADYGYTF. The CDR3 region has the DNA TGTGCCAGCAGTTTACCCCGCCCAGCTGACTATGGCTACACCTTC.

DNA for the CDR3: TGTGCCAGCAGCTTTGGAACAGAAACTAATGAAAAACTGTTTTTT. Translated: CASSFGTETNEKLFF. V is TRBV28 and J is TRBJ1-4; D gene unclear. Germline loops: CDR1 MDHEN, CDR2 SYDVKM. Trimming pared 6 bases from V and 1 base from J, leaving 12 bases between. The CDR3 length is 15 residues.

The chain is built from TRBV29-1 and TRBJ1-2; 9 bases line up with TRBD1. Germline V gene lookup returns CDR1 SQVTM and CDR2 ANQGSEA. Trimming at V came to 6 bases and at J to 3 bases, leaving 11 bases not matched to a gene. The CDR3 is 15 amino acids. In DNA form, the CDR3 reads TGCAGCGTAGCAACTGGCCGGGACAGGGACTATGGCTACACCTTC. Protein sequence: CSVATGRDRDYGYTF.